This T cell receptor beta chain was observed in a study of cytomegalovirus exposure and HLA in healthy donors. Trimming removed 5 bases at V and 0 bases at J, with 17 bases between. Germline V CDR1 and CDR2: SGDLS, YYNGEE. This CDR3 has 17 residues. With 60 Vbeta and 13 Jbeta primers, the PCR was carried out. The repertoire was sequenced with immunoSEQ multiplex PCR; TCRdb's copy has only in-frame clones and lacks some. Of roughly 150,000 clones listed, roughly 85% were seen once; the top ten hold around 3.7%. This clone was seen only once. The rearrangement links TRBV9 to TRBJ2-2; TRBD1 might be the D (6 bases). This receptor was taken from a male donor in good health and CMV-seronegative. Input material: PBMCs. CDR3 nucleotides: TGTGCCAGCAGGGACAGTACCCTAAGCCCGAACACCGGGGAGCTGTTTTTT. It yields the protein CASRDSTLSPNTGELFF. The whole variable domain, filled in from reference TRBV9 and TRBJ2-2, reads DSGVTQTPKHLITATGQRVTLRCSPRSGDLSVYWYQQSLDQGLQFLIQYYNGEERAKGNILERFSAQQFPDLHSELNLSSLELGDSALYFCASRDSTLSPNTGELFFGEGSRLTVL.